This T cell receptor (beta chain) was sequenced in a study of CD8+CD57+ T cells in acquired aplastic anemia. Study information: The mean DNA yield obtained from sorted CD4+ and CD8+ cells came to approximately 3.2 ug. Study conclusions and caveats: The study identified 25 to 30 CD8+ CDR3 sequences shared by patients and controls.

The CDR3 covers 15 residues. J gave up 6 bases and V 5 bases, and 7 bases lay outside the gene matches. Germline loops: CDR1 MRHNA, CDR2 SNTAGT. Note on this clonotype: The antigen is undetermined.

Genomic DNA was employed as the template in profiling TCR beta VDJ and CDR3. TCRdb re-analysed the reads in MiXCR, keeping a single row per CDR3 protein. The sample holds a few hundred thousand distinct CDR3 sequences; 60% to 65% are singletons and the top ten take about 29%. Source material: sorted CD4+, CD8+, or CD8+CD57+ T cells (not recorded which) from PBMCs. The rearrangement joins TRBV6-4 to TRBJ2-1, with 10 bases that match TRBD2. The TCR was taken from a human donor in good health. CDR3 coding DNA: TGTGCCAGCAGTCACGGGACTAGCGAAAGCAATGAGCAGTTCTTC. Translating it yields CASSHGTSESNEQFF.